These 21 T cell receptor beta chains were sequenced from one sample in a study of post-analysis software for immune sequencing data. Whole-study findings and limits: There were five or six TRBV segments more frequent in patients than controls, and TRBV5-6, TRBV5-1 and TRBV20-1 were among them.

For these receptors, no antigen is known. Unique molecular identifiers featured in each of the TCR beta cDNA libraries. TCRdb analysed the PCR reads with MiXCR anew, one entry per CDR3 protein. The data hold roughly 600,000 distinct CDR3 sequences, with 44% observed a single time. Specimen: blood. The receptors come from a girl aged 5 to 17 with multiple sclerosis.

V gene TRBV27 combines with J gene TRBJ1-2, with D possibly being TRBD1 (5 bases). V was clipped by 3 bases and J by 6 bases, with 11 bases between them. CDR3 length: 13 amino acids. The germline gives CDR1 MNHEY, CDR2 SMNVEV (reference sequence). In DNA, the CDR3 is TGTGCCAGCAGTTTTGAGGGGAGGGATGGCTACACCTTC. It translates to CASSFEGRDGYTF.

For the CDR3, the DNA is TGCAGTGCCAGTAGCGGGAGGATCTCCTACGAGCAGTACTTC. This gives the protein CSASSGRISYEQYF. The chain recombines TRBV20-1 with TRBJ2-7; TRBD2 matches at 10 bases. Germline V CDR1 and CDR2: DFQATT, SNEGSKA (reference sequence). The CDR3 covers 14 residues. Trimming cost V 6 bases and J 0 bases; bases outside gene matches: 5.

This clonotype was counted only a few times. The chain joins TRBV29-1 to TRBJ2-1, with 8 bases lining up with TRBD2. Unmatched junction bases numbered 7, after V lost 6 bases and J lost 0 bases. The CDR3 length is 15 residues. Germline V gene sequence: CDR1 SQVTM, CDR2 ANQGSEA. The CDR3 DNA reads TGCAGCGTATCTAGCGGGCCTAGCTCCTACAATGAGCAGTTCTTC. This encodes CSVSSGPSSYNEQFF.

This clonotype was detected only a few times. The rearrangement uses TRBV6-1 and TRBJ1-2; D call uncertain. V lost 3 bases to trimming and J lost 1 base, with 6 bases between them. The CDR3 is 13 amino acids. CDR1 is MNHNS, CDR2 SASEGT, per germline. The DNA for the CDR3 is TGTGCCAGCAGTGAGACAATTAACTATGGCTACACCTTC. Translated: CASSETINYGYTF.

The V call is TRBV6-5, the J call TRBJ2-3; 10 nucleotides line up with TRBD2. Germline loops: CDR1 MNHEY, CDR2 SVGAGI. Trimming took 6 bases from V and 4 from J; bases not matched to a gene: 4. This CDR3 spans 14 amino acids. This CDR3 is CASSIAGGSDTQYF. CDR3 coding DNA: TGTGCCAGCAGCATAGCGGGGGGCTCAGATACGCAGTATTTT.

CDR3 bases: TGTGCCACCAGCTTACGTGCCGGGGTAAGAAATGAGCAGTTCTTC. Translation gives CATSLRAGVRNEQFF. The chain recombines TRBV24-1 with TRBJ2-1; TRBD2 might be the D (5 bases). The ends were cut back, 7 bases at V and 7 bases at J, with 19 bases in the middle. CDR3 length equals 15 residues. Germline CDR1 and CDR2: KGHDR and SFDVKD.

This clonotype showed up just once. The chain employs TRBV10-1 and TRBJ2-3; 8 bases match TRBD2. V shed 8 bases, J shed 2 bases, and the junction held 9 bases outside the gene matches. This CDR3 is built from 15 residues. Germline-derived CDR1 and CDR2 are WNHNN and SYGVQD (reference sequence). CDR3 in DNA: TGCGCCAGCGGATCAACTAGCGGAGACACAGATACGCAGTATTTT. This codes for CASGSTSGDTDTQYF.

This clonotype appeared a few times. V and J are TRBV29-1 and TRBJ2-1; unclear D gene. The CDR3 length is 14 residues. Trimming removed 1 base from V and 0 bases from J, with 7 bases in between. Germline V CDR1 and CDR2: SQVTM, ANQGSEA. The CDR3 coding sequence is TGCAGCGTTGAAGGCCTTTACTCCTACAATGAGCAGTTCTTC. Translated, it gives CSVEGLYSYNEQFF.

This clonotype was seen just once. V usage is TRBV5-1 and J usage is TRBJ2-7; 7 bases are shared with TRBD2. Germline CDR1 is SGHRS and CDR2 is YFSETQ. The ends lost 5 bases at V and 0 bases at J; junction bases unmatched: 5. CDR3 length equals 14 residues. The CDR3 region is CASRTPGGSYEQYF. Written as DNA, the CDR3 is TGCGCCAGCAGAACGCCGGGAGGCTCCTACGAGCAGTACTTC.

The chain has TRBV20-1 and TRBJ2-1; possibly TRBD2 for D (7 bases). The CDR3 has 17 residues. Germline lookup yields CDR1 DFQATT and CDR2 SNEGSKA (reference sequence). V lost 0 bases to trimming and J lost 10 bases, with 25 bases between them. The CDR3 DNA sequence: TGCAGTGCTAGAGATCGAGACAGGTGGGGGGGGCACACGGAGCAGTTCTTC. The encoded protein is CSARDRDRWGGHTEQFF.

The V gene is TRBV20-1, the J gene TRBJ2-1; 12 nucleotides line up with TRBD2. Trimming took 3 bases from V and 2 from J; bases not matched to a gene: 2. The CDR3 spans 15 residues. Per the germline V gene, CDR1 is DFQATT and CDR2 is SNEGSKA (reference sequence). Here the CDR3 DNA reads TGCAGTGCTAGCCTAGCGGGAGGGCCCTACAATGAGCAGTTCTTC. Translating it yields CSASLAGGPYNEQFF.

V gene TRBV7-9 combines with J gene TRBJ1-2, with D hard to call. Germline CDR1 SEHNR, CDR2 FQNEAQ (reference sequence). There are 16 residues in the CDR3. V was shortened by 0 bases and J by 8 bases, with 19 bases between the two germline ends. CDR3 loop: CASSLANAIWGGGYTF. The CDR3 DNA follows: TGTGCCAGCAGCTTAGCGAATGCGATCTGGGGAGGCGGCTACACCTTC.

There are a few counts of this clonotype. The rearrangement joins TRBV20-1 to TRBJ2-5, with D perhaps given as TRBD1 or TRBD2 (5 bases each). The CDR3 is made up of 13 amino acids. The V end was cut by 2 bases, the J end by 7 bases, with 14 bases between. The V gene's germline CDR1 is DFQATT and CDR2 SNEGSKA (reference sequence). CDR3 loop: CSARQGAAGTQYF. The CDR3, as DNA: TGCAGTGCTAGACAGGGAGCGGCAGGGACCCAGTACTTC.

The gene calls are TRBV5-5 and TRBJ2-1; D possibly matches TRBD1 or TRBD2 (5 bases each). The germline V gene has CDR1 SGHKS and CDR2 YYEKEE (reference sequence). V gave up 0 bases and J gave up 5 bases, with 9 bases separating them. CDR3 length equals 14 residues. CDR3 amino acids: CASSLEGTNNEQFF. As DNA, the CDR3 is TGTGCCAGCAGCTTGGAGGGGACGAACAATGAGCAGTTCTTC.

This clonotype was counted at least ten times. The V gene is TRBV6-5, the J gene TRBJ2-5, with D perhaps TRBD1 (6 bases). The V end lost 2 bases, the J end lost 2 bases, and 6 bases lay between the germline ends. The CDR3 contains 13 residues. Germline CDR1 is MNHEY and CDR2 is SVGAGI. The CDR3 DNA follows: TGTGCCAGCAGTTACAGGGGGCAAGAGACCCAGTACTTC. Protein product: CASSYRGQETQYF.

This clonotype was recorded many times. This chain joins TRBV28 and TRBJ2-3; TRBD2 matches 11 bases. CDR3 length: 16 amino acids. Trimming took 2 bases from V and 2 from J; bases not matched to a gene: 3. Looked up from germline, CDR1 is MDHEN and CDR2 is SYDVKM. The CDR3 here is CASSLGTSGITDTQYF. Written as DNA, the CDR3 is TGTGCCAGCAGTTTAGGGACTAGCGGAATCACAGATACGCAGTATTTT.

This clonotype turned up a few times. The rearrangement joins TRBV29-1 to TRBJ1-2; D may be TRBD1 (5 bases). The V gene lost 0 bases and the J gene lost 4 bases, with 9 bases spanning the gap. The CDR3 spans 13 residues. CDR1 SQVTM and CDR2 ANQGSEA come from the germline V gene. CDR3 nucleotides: TGCAGCGTTGAAGATCAGGGAACCTATGGCTACACCTTC. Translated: CSVEDQGTYGYTF.

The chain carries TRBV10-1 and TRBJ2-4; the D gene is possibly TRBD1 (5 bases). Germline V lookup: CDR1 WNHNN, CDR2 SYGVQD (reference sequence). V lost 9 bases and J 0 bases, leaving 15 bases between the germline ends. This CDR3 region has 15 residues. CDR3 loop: CASLTNRLAKNIQYF. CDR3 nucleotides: TGCGCCAGTCTCACCAACAGGCTAGCCAAAAACATTCAGTACTTC.

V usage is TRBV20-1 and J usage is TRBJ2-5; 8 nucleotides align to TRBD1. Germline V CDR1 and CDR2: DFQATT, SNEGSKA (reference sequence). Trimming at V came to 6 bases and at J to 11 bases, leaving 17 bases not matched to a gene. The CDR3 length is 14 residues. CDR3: CSAARTGLAGEQYF. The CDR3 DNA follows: TGCAGTGCGGCCAGGACAGGGCTAGCAGGGGAGCAGTACTTC.

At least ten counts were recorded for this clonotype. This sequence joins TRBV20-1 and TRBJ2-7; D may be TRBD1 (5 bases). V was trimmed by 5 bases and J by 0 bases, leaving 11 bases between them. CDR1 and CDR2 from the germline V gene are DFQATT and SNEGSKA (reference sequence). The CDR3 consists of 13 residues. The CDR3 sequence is CSAYGDSSYEQYF. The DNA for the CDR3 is TGCAGTGCTTACGGCGACAGCTCCTACGAGCAGTACTTC.

The DNA for the CDR3 is TGTGCCAGCAGCGGACCGGGACTAGCGGGGGGCAATGAGCAGTTCTTC. Encoded protein: CASSGPGLAGGNEQFF. The chain joins TRBV9 to TRBJ2-1; TRBD2 matches 15 bases. This CDR3 spans 16 amino acids. Germline lookup yields CDR1 SGDLS and CDR2 YYNGEE. The V segment lost 3 bases and the J segment 6 bases; nucleotides outside the gene matches: 4. Based on the CDR3 plus reference TRBV9 and TRBJ2-1, the full variable domain is DSGVTQTPKHLITATGQRVTLRCSPRSGDLSVYWYQQSLDQGLQFLIQYYNGEERAKGNILERFSAQQFPDLHSELNLSSLELGDSALYFCASSGPGLAGGNEQFFGPGTRLTVL.